This T cell receptor (beta chain) derives from a study of T cell responses to AZD1222 COVID-19 vaccine (dated by TCRdb to about 2021). Notes on the research overall: Because spike-specific TCR depth and breadth did not differ between the two schedules, AZD1222 recipients who got a second dose at roughly 4 weeks were pooled with those who got a second dose at roughly 12 weeks. TCR sequencing was performed for about 240 trial participants, of whom some 200 were given two doses of AZD1222 and 26 were given two doses of MenACWY control vaccine. Enrollment into the trials was organized by age into subgroups of 18-55, 56-69 and 70-plus years, and those subgroups contained approximately 150, 30 and 60 TCR-sequenced participants, respectively. What the authors observed across the whole study: Participants were mostly white British and included more females than males, and it was suggested by the authors that clonal diversity may have been underestimated. In the small 56-69-year group, the increase in depth fell short of significance, most likely because of low power. After two AZD1222 doses, both the breadth and the depth of spike-specific TCRs were significantly higher than at day 0 and than in MenACWY recipients. Vaccine-associated CD4 TCRs spanned the whole spike protein, with dominant responses in regions 160-218 and 743-854. Nearly half of unique spike-specific TCRs reportedly recognized epitopes outside regions mutated in the B.1.351 and B.1.1.7 variants. Because no day 14 peak-response samples were available, the repertoires could be characterized only after the peak T cell response. Conclusions about previously exposed vaccinees were limited because only a handful of AZD1222 recipients were SARS-CoV-2 seropositive at baseline.

The CDR3 regions of human TCRbeta chains were analyzed by immunosequencing. The study's processing was this. Repertoire TCRs were matched against a reference library of SARS-CoV-2-specific TCRs generated with the MIRA antigen-specificity platform. Breadth was defined as the fraction of unique TCRs that were SARS-CoV-2-associated. Depth was defined as the fraction of total T cells that were SARS-CoV-2-associated. Using the MIRA data, every spike-specific TCR was mapped to the spike region that the TCR reacted to and assigned to either a CD4 or a CD8 class. Log10-transformed breadth and depth values were compared by one-way ANOVA with Sidak's multiple comparisons tests. Entries here come from immuneACCESS through TCRdb and include only in-frame sequences with V and J called. Some clones fail to appear in such tables; in the studies checked, an unresolved V gene covers under half of the shortfall, and the cause of the remainder is unknown. V, J and clone size are those of that table, while D and trimming were read from the DNA. This sample is represented by 110,000 to 150,000 clones; 70% to 90% of them were singletons. The ten top clones hold 5.5% to 6.5% of the sample.

Per the germline V gene, SQVTM is the CDR1 and ANQGSEA is the CDR2. The CDR3 spans 13 residues, from the cysteine through the phenylalanine. Just the 39-base CDR3 DNA is kept, in frame starting at base 1. The germline V and J ends show losses of 6 bases and 7 bases respectively, and no gene match explains 8 bases of the junction. Reading the label with the study, this specimen's time point is: baseline before first vaccination. The vaccinee samples were drawn from two UK trials, COV001 and COV002, one of which was a single-blind randomized controlled phase 2/3 trial testing AZD1222 (ChAdOx1 nCoV-19) in healthy adults. Trial participant PBMC samples were collected at day 0 and day 28 after the second dose for TCRbeta chain sequencing. With regard to this clone: Its binding antigen is unknown. No quality values exist for individual bases; no much larger clone is one base distant.

This sequence uses TRBV29-1 and TRBJ1-5, with 8 bases aligning to TRBD1. The TCR originated in an adult in good health. Sequenced material: peripheral blood, taken on day 0 of AZD1222 vaccination. The CDR3 protein is CSVASGGEQPQHF. The nucleotide sequence reads as follows: TGCAGCGTAGCCTCAGGGGGCGAACAGCCCCAGCATTTT. Reference TRBV29-1 and TRBJ1-5 genes cover what lies past the CDR3, so the full variable domain is SAVISQKPSRDICQRGTSLTIQCQVDSQVTMMFWYRQQPGQSLTLIATANQGSEATYESGFVIDKFPISRPNLTFSTLTVSNMSPEDSSIYLCSVASGGEQPQHFGDGTRLSIL.